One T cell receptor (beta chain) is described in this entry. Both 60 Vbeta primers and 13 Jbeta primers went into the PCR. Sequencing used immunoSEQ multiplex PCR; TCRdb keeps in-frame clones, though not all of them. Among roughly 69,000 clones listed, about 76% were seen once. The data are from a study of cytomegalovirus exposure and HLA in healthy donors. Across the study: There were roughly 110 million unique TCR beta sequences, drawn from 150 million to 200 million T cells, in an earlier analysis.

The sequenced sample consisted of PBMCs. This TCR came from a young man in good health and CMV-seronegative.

The CDR3 protein is CASSLGDGRGPNTGELFF. CDR3 nucleotides: TGTGCCAGCAGTTTAGGGGATGGAAGAGGGCCGAACACCGGGGAGCTGTTTTTT. The chain is built from TRBV27 and TRBJ2-2; maybe TRBD2 (5 bases). Trimming cost V 2 bases and J 0 bases, with 16 bases left between them. The CDR3 is made up of 18 amino acids. Looked up from germline, CDR1 is MNHEY and CDR2 is SMNVEV (reference sequence).